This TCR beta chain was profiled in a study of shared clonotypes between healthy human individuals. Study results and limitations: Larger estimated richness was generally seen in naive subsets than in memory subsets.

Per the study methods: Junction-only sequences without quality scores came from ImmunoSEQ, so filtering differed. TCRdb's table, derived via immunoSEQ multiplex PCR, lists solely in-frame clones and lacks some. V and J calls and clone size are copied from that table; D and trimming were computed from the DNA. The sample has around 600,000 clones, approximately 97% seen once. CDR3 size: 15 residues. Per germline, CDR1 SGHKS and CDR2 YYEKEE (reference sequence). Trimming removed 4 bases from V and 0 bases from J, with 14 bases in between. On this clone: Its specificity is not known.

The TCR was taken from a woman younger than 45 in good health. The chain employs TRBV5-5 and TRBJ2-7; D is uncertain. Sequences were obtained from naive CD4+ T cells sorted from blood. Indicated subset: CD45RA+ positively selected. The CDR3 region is CASSEGSTSSYEQYF. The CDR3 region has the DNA TGTGCCAGCAGCGAAGGTAGCACTTCCTCCTACGAGCAGTACTTC. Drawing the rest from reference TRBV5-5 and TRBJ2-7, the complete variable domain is DAGVTQSPTHLIKTRGQQVTLRCSPISGHKSVSWYQQVLGQGPQFIFQYYEKEERGRGNFPDRFSARQFPNYSSELNVNALLLGDSALYLCASSEGSTSSYEQYFGPGTRLTVT.